A selection of T cell receptor beta chains follows, all from one sample in a study of tumor and adjacent non-tumor tissue in lung cancer. MiXCR, applied by TCRdb to the multiplex PCR reads, yields one record per CDR3 protein. The data show 200,000 to 250,000 distinct CDR3 sequences, with about two thirds seen just once and roughly 24% held by the top ten. Sequencing was done on a sample of lung tumor tissue. The receptors derive from a man in his sixties with non-small cell lung cancer. Each CDR3 is given without its conserved first and last residue. Fields, in order: V gene, D gene, J gene, CDR3 protein. D genes are given only for firm matches.

v_gene: TRBV11-3; d_gene: NA; j_gene: TRBJ1-3; CDR3aa: ASSPGGTSWSSGDTIY
v_gene: TRBV6-5; d_gene: NA; j_gene: TRBJ2-2; CDR3aa: ASKGRVPGELF
v_gene: TRBV4-1; d_gene: NA; j_gene: TRBJ2-3; CDR3aa: ASSHDSMLGGTDTQY
v_gene: TRBV29-1; d_gene: NA; j_gene: TRBJ2-7; CDR3aa: SVTSGSYEQY
v_gene: TRBV20-1; d_gene: NA; j_gene: TRBJ2-7; CDR3aa: SAKDKYEQY
v_gene: TRBV20-1; d_gene: NA; j_gene: TRBJ2-4; CDR3aa: SARSLLDGKNIQY
v_gene: TRBV4-3; d_gene: NA; j_gene: TRBJ1-5; CDR3aa: ASSQVVGQPQH
v_gene: TRBV11-3; d_gene: TRBD2; j_gene: TRBJ2-1; CDR3aa: AGNRSSGYNEQI
v_gene: TRBV6-6; d_gene: NA; j_gene: TRBJ1-2; CDR3aa: VTGGQSGYT
v_gene: TRBV7-9; d_gene: NA; j_gene: TRBJ1-2; CDR3aa: ASTISIGEVADYT
v_gene: TRBV20-1; d_gene: NA; j_gene: TRBJ1-1; CDR3aa: STRTLAWTTEAF
v_gene: TRBV11-3; d_gene: NA; j_gene: TRBJ1-4; CDR3aa: ASMRHDREKLF
v_gene: TRBV11-1; d_gene: NA; j_gene: TRBJ1-5; CDR3aa: ASSLGQNQPQH
v_gene: TRBV20-1; d_gene: TRBD2; j_gene: TRBJ2-7; CDR3aa: SAIVTGLPSGNYEQY
v_gene: TRBV5-1; d_gene: NA; j_gene: TRBJ2-1; CDR3aa: ASRIAENYNEQF
v_gene: TRBV20-1; d_gene: TRBD1; j_gene: TRBJ2-3; CDR3aa: NATGTGCTDTQY
v_gene: TRBV6-2/TRBV6-3; d_gene: NA; j_gene: TRBJ2-1; CDR3aa: AITGRNLYNEQF
v_gene: TRBV11-3; d_gene: TRBD2; j_gene: TRBJ2-7; CDR3aa: ASSLVAGVGYEQH
v_gene: TRBV6-5; d_gene: NA; j_gene: TRBJ1-2; CDR3aa: AYSKGSDYGYT
v_gene: TRBV11-3; d_gene: NA; j_gene: TRBJ2-1; CDR3aa: ASSLEWGVDNEQF
v_gene: TRBV20-1; d_gene: NA; j_gene: TRBJ2-7; CDR3aa: SASHGTYEQY
v_gene: TRBV11-2; d_gene: NA; j_gene: TRBJ1-1; CDR3aa: ASSELGTEAL
v_gene: TRBV6-6; d_gene: TRBD2; j_gene: TRBJ2-5; CDR3aa: ASSRLAGGRETQY
v_gene: TRBV12-5; d_gene: NA; j_gene: TRBJ2-2; CDR3aa: ASGLVPTSGSTGELF
v_gene: TRBV6-1; d_gene: NA; j_gene: TRBJ2-1; CDR3aa: VSSGRDADEQF
v_gene: TRBV5-6; d_gene: TRBD1; j_gene: TRBJ2-5; CDR3aa: DSSLLPGTAQETQY
v_gene: TRBV11-2; d_gene: NA; j_gene: TRBJ1-1; CDR3aa: ALSLIRRGTEAF
v_gene: TRBV7-8; d_gene: NA; j_gene: TRBJ1-5; CDR3aa: ATSFDSQSNKPQH
v_gene: TRBV6-2/TRBV6-3; d_gene: NA; j_gene: TRBJ2-1; CDR3aa: AISPPGSSSYNELF
v_gene: TRBV6-6; d_gene: TRBD1; j_gene: TRBJ1-5; CDR3aa: ARSYGTGEMQSQH
v_gene: TRBV11-2; d_gene: TRBD2; j_gene: TRBJ2-5; CDR3aa: ASSLSGGGYWETQY
v_gene: TRBV4-3; d_gene: NA; j_gene: TRBJ1-5; CDR3aa: ASTQSRGGNQPQQ
v_gene: TRBV11-2; d_gene: TRBD2; j_gene: TRBJ2-5; CDR3aa: ASEQRGLETQY
v_gene: TRBV20-1; d_gene: NA; j_gene: TRBJ1-1; CDR3aa: RVVKDPMNTVAF
v_gene: TRBV11-2; d_gene: NA; j_gene: TRBJ1-1; CDR3aa: ASSLVPFGAEAF
v_gene: TRBV4-1; d_gene: TRBD1; j_gene: TRBJ2-5; CDR3aa: TSSQLDRGGQETRY
v_gene: TRBV6-2/TRBV6-3; d_gene: TRBD2; j_gene: TRBJ2-5; CDR3aa: ANSCGLAGSETQY
v_gene: TRBV29-1; d_gene: NA; j_gene: TRBJ2-5; CDR3aa: SVEDWIEETLY
v_gene: TRBV20-1; d_gene: NA; j_gene: TRBJ2-7; CDR3aa: SDRATQFSEQY
v_gene: TRBV11-2; d_gene: NA; j_gene: TRBJ2-6; CDR3aa: ASNPISGGNVLT
v_gene: TRBV20-1; d_gene: NA; j_gene: TRBJ2-1; CDR3aa: SAGIPWKNEQF
v_gene: TRBV20-1; d_gene: NA; j_gene: TRBJ1-5; CDR3aa: SASGGQNQPQH
v_gene: TRBV6-4; d_gene: NA; j_gene: TRBJ2-2; CDR3aa: ASSAAPGTGELF
v_gene: TRBV6-1; d_gene: NA; j_gene: TRBJ2-3; CDR3aa: ASSELAMAAVTQY
v_gene: TRBV5-4; d_gene: NA; j_gene: TRBJ2-5; CDR3aa: ASSPRGGRETQY
v_gene: TRBV5-5; d_gene: TRBD1; j_gene: TRBJ1-5; CDR3aa: ASCLVSQGANQPQH
v_gene: TRBV11-3; d_gene: NA; j_gene: TRBJ2-7; CDR3aa: VSRPGPGKKNKQY
v_gene: TRBV4-1; d_gene: TRBD2; j_gene: TRBJ2-3; CDR3aa: ASSQGTSGGAGGTDTQY
v_gene: TRBV12-3/TRBV12-4; d_gene: TRBD2; j_gene: TRBJ2-2; CDR3aa: ASRGLAGVGELF
v_gene: TRBV11-2; d_gene: NA; j_gene: TRBJ2-1; CDR3aa: VSRDYRKLFSYSEQF
v_gene: TRBV6-1; d_gene: NA; j_gene: TRBJ1-5; CDR3aa: TSSGGTSQEPQH
v_gene: TRBV5-6; d_gene: NA; j_gene: TRBJ2-5; CDR3aa: ASSLHGRGQETQY
v_gene: TRBV5-1; d_gene: NA; j_gene: TRBJ1-4; CDR3aa: ASSLDSGATNEKLF